These 24 T cell receptor beta chains came from one sample sequenced in a study of blood T cell repertoires in COVID-19. Clones were read by immunoSEQ multiplex PCR, and TCRdb kept only the in-frame ones, dropping some. The sample has roughly 320,000 clones; more than 85% are singletons. Sequencing was carried out using peripheral blood. The receptors originated from a man aged 65 to 85 with acute or convalescent COVID-19.

The rearrangement uses TRBV5-3 and TRBJ2-5; a weak D match, TRBD1 (6 bases). TRBV5-3 is an open reading frame whose function is uncertain. The CDR3 runs 14 residues. Trimming cost V 5 bases and J 1 base, with 12 bases left between them. DNA for the CDR3: TGTGCCAGAAGAACCGGACAGTGCCAAGAGACCCAGTACTTC. It encodes CARRTGQCQETQYF.

The chain combines TRBV19 with TRBJ2-7; a possible D gene is TRBD1 (6 bases). V gave up 6 bases and J gave up 4 bases, with 13 bases separating them. This CDR3 has 13 residues. CDR1 and CDR2 (germline): LNHDA, SQIVND (reference sequence). Here the CDR3 reads CASSPPGAYEQYF. The DNA for the CDR3 is TGTGCCAGTAGCCCCCCAGGGGCATACGAGCAGTACTTC.

The rearrangement uses TRBV19 and TRBJ2-1; 8 bases agree with TRBD2. CDR1 and CDR2 from the germline V gene are LNHDA and SQIVND (reference sequence). V dropped 1 base and J dropped 1; count of bases not matched to a gene: 12. This CDR3 is built from 19 residues. DNA for the CDR3: TGTGCCAGTAGTATAGGGGGCGGCTATAAGCGGGAGTCCTACAATGAGCAGTTCTTC. Amino acids: CASSIGGGYKRESYNEQFF.

This clone was observed a handful of times. The V call is TRBV27, the J call TRBJ1-5; TRBD1 matches at 8 bases. The CDR3 has 14 amino acids. V lost 6 bases to trimming and J lost 8 bases; unmatched junction nucleotides: 9. CDR1 MNHEY and CDR2 SMNVEV come from the germline V gene (reference sequence). CDR3 region: CASSPPGQGEPQHF. DNA of the CDR3: TGTGCCAGCAGCCCCCCCGGACAGGGTGAGCCCCAGCATTTT.

This clone was seen only a few times. The chain employs TRBV30 and TRBJ1-3; 9 positions match TRBD1. This CDR3 has 15 residues. The V and J ends lost 1 base and 4 bases, in that order; junction bases with no gene match: 5. Germline V gene sequence: CDR1 GTSNPN, CDR2 SVGIG (reference sequence). The CDR3 DNA reads TGTGCCTGGAGTGGGGACAGGGCAAGAGGAAACACCATATATTTT. This encodes CAWSGDRARGNTIYF.

The chain recombines TRBV9 with TRBJ2-2, with D perhaps TRBD1 (5 bases). Germline-derived CDR1 and CDR2 are SGDLS and YYNGEE. This CDR3 has 12 amino acids. CDR3 sequence reads: CAGQGNTGELFF. The CDR3 region has the DNA TGTGCTGGGCAGGGGAACACCGGGGAGCTGTTTTTT.

The rearrangement joins TRBV6-4 to TRBJ1-6, with D tentatively TRBD1 (5 bases). Per the germline V gene, CDR1 is MRHNA and CDR2 is SNTAGT. The CDR3 has 14 amino acids. V dropped 4 bases and J dropped 5 bases, with 9 bases sitting between them. The CDR3 sequence: CASSADRDNSPLHF. As DNA, the CDR3 is TGTGCCAGCAGTGCCGACAGAGATAATTCACCCCTCCACTTT.

This chain links TRBV5-8 with TRBJ2-3; TRBD1 aligns across 7 bases. CDR3 length: 15 residues. Germline-derived CDR1 and CDR2 are SGHTS and YDEGEE. Losses at the gene ends were 9 bases for V and 2 bases for J; bases not matched to a gene: 12. CDR3 in amino acids: CATSGEGAYTDTQYF. Here the CDR3 DNA reads TGTGCCACCTCAGGCGAGGGGGCTTACACAGATACGCAGTATTTT.

V and J are TRBV19 and TRBJ2-5, with 9 bases fitting TRBD2. Germline values: CDR1 LNHDA, CDR2 SQIVND (reference sequence). CDR3 length: 16 amino acids. V was pared by 5 bases and J by 2 bases, with 9 bases of the junction left unmatched. The CDR3, as DNA: TGTGCCAGTAGTTCGGTTAGCGGGAGTCGACAAGAGACCCAGTACTTC. Its translation is CASSSVSGSRQETQYF.

This clone was counted a single time. This chain links TRBV5-4 with TRBJ2-7, with 8 bases matching TRBD1. Germline-derived CDR1 and CDR2 are SGHNT and YYREEE (reference sequence). The CDR3 extends over 15 amino acids. Trimming cost V 2 bases and J 4 bases; bases outside gene matches: 8. The DNA of the CDR3 is TGTGCCAGCAGCTTCGCCGGGACAGGTCATTACGAGCAGTACTTC. Residues: CASSFAGTGHYEQYF.

CDR3 DNA sequence: TGTGCCAGCAGCCCCCAGGACAGGGTTTATGGCTACACCTTC. It specifies CASSPQDRVYGYTF. V gene TRBV7-3 combines with J gene TRBJ1-2, with TRBD1 identical over 8 bases. V shed 5 bases and J 5 bases; nucleotides not matched to a gene: 7. CDR3 length: 14 residues. Germline V gene data show CDR1 as SGHTA and CDR2 as FQGTGA.

The rearrangement uses TRBV7-8 and TRBJ2-1, with 8 bases fitting TRBD1. Germline V lookup: CDR1 SGHVS, CDR2 FQNEAQ. CDR3 length equals 15 residues. V gave up 1 base and J gave up 10 bases; unmatched junction bases: 9. The CDR3 is CASSLDASRGREQFF. The DNA for the CDR3 is TGTGCCAGCAGCTTAGATGCATCCAGGGGGCGAGAGCAGTTCTTC. The entire variable domain, with the rest obtained from reference TRBV7-8 and TRBJ2-1, is as follows: GAGVSQSPRYKVAKRGQDVALRCDPISGHVSLFWYQQALGQGPEFLTYFQNEAQLDKSGLPSDRFFAERPEGSVSTLKIQRTQQEDSAVYLCASSLDASRGREQFFGPGTRLTVL.

The chain has TRBV24-1 and TRBJ2-3; no reliable D call. Per germline, CDR1 KGHDR and CDR2 SFDVKD. V lost 0 bases and J 2 bases, leaving 5 bases between the germline ends. This CDR3 has 14 amino acids. The CDR3 DNA reads as TGTGCCACCAGTGATTTGACTGTCACAGATACGCAGTATTTT. Translated: CATSDLTVTDTQYF.

The J gene is TRBJ2-3, the V gene TRBV9; TRBD2 matches 10 bases. CDR1 is SGDLS, CDR2 YYNGEE, per germline. The CDR3 loop spans 16 amino acids. The trim removed 0 bases at V and 2 bases at J, leaving 3 bases unmatched. The CDR3 is CASSVGTSGYTDTQYF. The CDR3 nucleotides read TGTGCCAGCAGCGTAGGGACTAGCGGATACACAGATACGCAGTATTTT.

The chain recombines TRBV28 with TRBJ2-2, with D perhaps matching TRBD1 (5 bases). Germline CDR1 reads MDHEN; CDR2 reads SYDVKM. Trimming shortened V by 2 bases and J by 3 bases, and 7 bases separated the two germline ends. The CDR3 has 14 residues. In DNA, the CDR3 is TGTGCCAGCAGTTTACAGGGTGACACCGGGGAGCTGTTTTTT. Translated: CASSLQGDTGELFF.

The count of this clone is one. The CDR3: CASSLGRNQETQYF. DNA for the CDR3: TGTGCCAGCAGCTTAGGGCGGAATCAAGAGACCCAGTACTTC. The chain uses TRBV7-2 and TRBJ2-5, with D hard to call. V lost 1 base and J lost 2, with 8 bases in between. CDR3 size: 14 residues. In germline, CDR1 is SGHTA, CDR2 FQGNSA.

The rearrangement uses TRBV7-2 and TRBJ2-1; TRBD2 agrees at 8 bases. Germline CDR1 is SGHTA and CDR2 is FQGNSA. CDR3 size: 15 residues. Trimming removed 1 base from V and 9 bases from J; junction bases left unmatched: 8. The CDR3 nucleotides read TGTGCCAGCAGCTTAGTGGCCGGGGGGGCCAGTGAGCAGTTCTTC. Protein product: CASSLVAGGASEQFF.

The chain employs TRBV5-5 and TRBJ2-2; 7 bases agree with TRBD2. V was pared by 0 bases and J by 4 bases, with 6 bases of the junction left unmatched. Germline V CDR1 and CDR2: SGHKS, YYEKEE (reference sequence). This CDR3 is built from 16 residues. This chain's CDR3 is CASSLAIAGVTGELFF. The DNA for the CDR3 is TGTGCCAGCAGCTTGGCCATCGCGGGGGTCACCGGGGAGCTGTTTTTT. Based on the CDR3 plus reference TRBV5-5 and TRBJ2-2, the full variable domain is DAGVTQSPTHLIKTRGQQVTLRCSPISGHKSVSWYQQVLGQGPQFIFQYYEKEERGRGNFPDRFSARQFPNYSSELNVNALLLGDSALYLCASSLAIAGVTGELFFGEGSRLTVL.

The rearrangement joins TRBV2 to TRBJ1-1; weak D call: TRBD1 (6 bases). Germline assignment: CDR1 SNHLY and CDR2 FYNNEI. V was shortened by 8 bases and J by 1 base, with 8 bases between the two germline ends. The CDR3 runs 12 residues. The CDR3 region is CASDRTNTEAFF. The CDR3 DNA reads as TGTGCCAGCGACAGGACGAACACTGAAGCTTTCTTT.

This clone has only one observation. V usage is TRBV5-1 and J usage is TRBJ2-5; 8 positions match TRBD1. V shed 4 bases, J shed 5 bases, and the junction held 4 bases outside the gene matches. Looked up from germline, CDR1 is SGHRS and CDR2 is YFSETQ. The CDR3 is 13 residues long. The CDR3 loop is CASSHRGEETQYF. The CDR3 nucleotides read TGCGCCAGCAGCCACAGGGGGGAGGAGACCCAGTACTTC.

This chain connects TRBV5-1 to TRBJ2-2; TRBD1 is a possible D gene (5 bases). V was cut by 0 bases and J by 6 bases, with 9 bases left in between. CDR1 is SGHRS, CDR2 YFSETQ, per germline. CDR3 size: 14 residues. The CDR3 DNA is TGCGCCAGCAGCTTGGCCTCAGGGTCCGGGGAGCTGTTTTTT. Amino acid sequence: CASSLASGSGELFF. Full variable domain (missing parts from reference TRBV5-1 and TRBJ2-2): KAGVTQTPRYLIKTRGQQVTLSCSPISGHRSVSWYQQTPGQGLQFLFEYFSETQRNKGNFPGRFSGRQFSNSRSEMNVSTLELGDSALYLCASSLASGSGELFFGEGSRLTVL.

This rearrangement joins TRBV5-6 to TRBJ2-5; maybe TRBD1 (5 bases). The CDR3 extends over 14 amino acids. Germline V gives CDR1 SGHDT, CDR2 YYEEEE. V lost 2 bases, J lost 5 bases, and 13 bases lay in between. The CDR3 region is CASSLKQVGETQYF. CDR3 DNA: TGTGCCAGCAGCTTAAAACAGGTTGGGGAGACCCAGTACTTC.

The chain couples TRBV3-1 (or the pseudogene TRBV3-2) to TRBJ1-1; D is unresolved. The CDR3 loop spans 13 amino acids. V lost 2 bases and J 4 bases, leaving 8 bases between the germline ends. Germline V gives CDR1 LGHDT, CDR2 YNNKEL (reference sequence). CDR3 residues: CASSQLQFTEAFF. DNA for the CDR3: TGTGCCAGCAGCCAATTACAGTTCACTGAAGCTTTCTTT.

This rearrangement joins TRBV9 to TRBJ1-4; 10 nucleotides agree with TRBD1. The CDR3 loop spans 19 amino acids. V gave up 0 bases and J gave up 3 bases; unmatched junction bases: 11. Germline lookup yields CDR1 SGDLS and CDR2 YYNGEE. The CDR3 bases are TGTGCCAGCAGCGTAGACCCCCGGGACAGGGGAAGGGCTAATGAAAAACTGTTTTTT. It is translated as CASSVDPRDRGRANEKLFF.